This T cell receptor beta chain came from a study of blood T cell repertoires in COVID-19. The study drew participants aged roughly 18 to 95 years from 20 to 30 US areas. Grouping used clinical history reported by participants in a survey and questionnaire. Original processing methods: Reference gene primer amplification gave nucleated cell count estimates. Here immunoSEQ multiplex PCR was the method, and the copy in TCRdb shows in-frame clones only, minus some. Clone size and V and J calls were adopted from that table, with D and trimming inferred from the DNA. The sample contains 150,000 to 200,000 clones, around nine tenths of which appear only once. Losses at the gene ends were 8 bases for V and 5 bases for J; bases not matched to a gene: 8. Germline V CDR1 and CDR2: MNHEY, SMNVEV (reference sequence). CDR3 size: 14 residues.

This chain links TRBV27 with TRBJ1-1; 10 positions agree with TRBD1. The specimen was PBMCs or T cells enriched from blood (not recorded which). The clonotype comes from a woman under 30 who had recovered from COVID-19. CDR3 sequence reads: CASQLGQGTTEAFF. The CDR3 nucleotides are TGTGCCAGCCAACTGGGACAGGGGACGACTGAAGCTTTCTTT.